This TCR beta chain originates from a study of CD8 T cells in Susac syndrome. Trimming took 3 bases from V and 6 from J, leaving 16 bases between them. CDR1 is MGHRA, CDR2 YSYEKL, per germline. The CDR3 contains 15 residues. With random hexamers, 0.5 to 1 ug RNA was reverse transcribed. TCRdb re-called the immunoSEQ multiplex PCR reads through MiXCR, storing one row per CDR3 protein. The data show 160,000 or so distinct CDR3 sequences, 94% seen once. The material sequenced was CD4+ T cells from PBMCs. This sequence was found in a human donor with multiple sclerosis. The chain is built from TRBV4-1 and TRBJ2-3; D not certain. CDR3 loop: CASSQTTGSVDTQYF. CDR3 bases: TGCGCCAGCAGCCAGACCACCGGGTCTGTGGATACGCAGTATTTT.